A single sample is the source of the 5 T cell receptor beta chains below, sequenced in a study of blood T cell repertoires in COVID-19. Generated by immunoSEQ multiplex PCR, the TCRdb table keeps only in-frame clones and is missing some. This table holds under 200,000 clones, 70% to 85% found once. Material for sequencing was PBMCs or T cells enriched from blood (not recorded which). The origin of the receptors is a woman aged 60-70 years with acute COVID-19.

The rearrangement uses TRBV11-2 and TRBJ2-1; 8 bases fit TRBD2. This CDR3 is 12 amino acids long. CDR1 and CDR2 from the germline V gene are SGHAT and FQNNGV. V gave up 1 base and J gave up 15 bases; unmatched junction bases: 5. Here the CDR3 reads CASSLAGGDGFF. The CDR3 DNA is TGTGCCAGCAGCTTAGCCGGGGGGGACGGGTTCTTC.

The genes are TRBV29-1 and TRBJ2-5, with 12 bases fitting TRBD2. The CDR3 contains 19 residues. Germline CDR1 SQVTM, CDR2 ANQGSEA. V lost 2 bases, J lost 3 bases, and 16 bases stayed unmatched. The CDR3 sequence: CSVEPNMGVRLAGEETQYF. The CDR3 bases are TGCAGCGTTGAACCAAACATGGGGGTGCGACTAGCGGGGGAAGAGACCCAGTACTTC. Full variable domain (remainder filled in from reference TRBV29-1 and TRBJ2-5): SAVISQKPSRDICQRGTSLTIQCQVDSQVTMMFWYRQQPGQSLTLIATANQGSEATYESGFVIDKFPISRPNLTFSTLTVSNMSPEDSSIYLCSVEPNMGVRLAGEETQYFGPGTRLLVL.

This clone was seen just once. The V call is TRBV4-3, the J call TRBJ2-2; 7 bases are a match to TRBD1. Looked up from germline, CDR1 is LGHNA and CDR2 is YSLEER. J was trimmed by 6 bases and V by 0 bases; bases with no gene match: 1. The length of the CDR3 is 14 residues. The chain's CDR3 is CASSQDGQAGELFF. The CDR3 nucleotides read TGCGCCAGCAGCCAAGATGGACAGGCCGGGGAGCTGTTTTTT.

V and J are TRBV7-9 and TRBJ1-2; no clear D. The CDR3 length is 15 residues. Per germline, CDR1 SEHNR and CDR2 FQNEAQ (reference sequence). V was clipped by 5 bases and J by 5 bases, with 18 bases between them. Here the CDR3 DNA reads TGTGCCAGCAGCCCCTCGTGGGCCATCAATTATGGCTACACCTTC. It specifies CASSPSWAINYGYTF.

This chain links TRBV10-3 with TRBJ1-5; no clear D. The CDR3 has 15 amino acids. Germline V gives CDR1 ENHRY, CDR2 SYGVKD. Trimming pared 6 bases from V and 1 base from J, leaving 13 bases between. CDR3 sequence (DNA): TGTGCCATCAGCTCCGGGTATGAGAGCAATCAGCCCCAGCATTTT. Its translation is CAISSGYESNQPQHF.